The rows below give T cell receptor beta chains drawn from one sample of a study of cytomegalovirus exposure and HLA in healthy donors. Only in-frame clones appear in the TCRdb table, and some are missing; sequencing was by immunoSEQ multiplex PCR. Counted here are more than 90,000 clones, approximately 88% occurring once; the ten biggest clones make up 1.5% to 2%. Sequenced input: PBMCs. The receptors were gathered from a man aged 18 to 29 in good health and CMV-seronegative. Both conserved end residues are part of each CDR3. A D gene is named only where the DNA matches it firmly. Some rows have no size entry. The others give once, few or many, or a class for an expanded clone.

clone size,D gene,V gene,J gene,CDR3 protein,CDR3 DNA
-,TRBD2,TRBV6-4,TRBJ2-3,CASSAGGGADTQYF,TGTGCCAGCAGTGCGGGCGGGGGGGCAGATACGCAGTATTTT
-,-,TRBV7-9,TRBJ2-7,CASSSRQTGENYEQYF,TGTGCCAGCAGCTCCCGACAGACAGGAGAAAACTACGAGCAGTACTTC
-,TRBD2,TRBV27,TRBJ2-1,CASSLLRTGTSGYNEQFF,TGTGCCAGCAGTTTATTACGGACCGGGACTAGCGGTTACAATGAGCAGTTCTTC
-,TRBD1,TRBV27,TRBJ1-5,CASSTGGSGQPQHF,TGTGCCAGTTCGACAGGGGGCTCGGGTCAGCCCCAGCATTTT
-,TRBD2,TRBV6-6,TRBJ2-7,CASSYGVGRGYEQYF,TGTGCCAGCAGTTACGGTGTAGGGAGGGGTTACGAGCAGTACTTC
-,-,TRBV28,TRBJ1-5,CASSLVLDFAPQHF,TGTGCCAGCAGTTTAGTCCTGGACTTCGCGCCCCAGCATTTT
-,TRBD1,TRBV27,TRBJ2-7,CASSLGQGVLEQYF,TGTGCCAGCAGCCTGGGACAGGGGGTTCTGGAGCAGTACTTC
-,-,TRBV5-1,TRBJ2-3,CASSSSGVPDTQYF,TGCGCCAGCAGCTCATCAGGGGTCCCAGATACGCAGTATTTT
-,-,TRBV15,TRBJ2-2,CATSRDRAGELFF,TGTGCCACCAGCAGAGATCGAGCCGGGGAGCTGTTTTTT
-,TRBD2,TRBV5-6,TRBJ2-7,CASSPWSSGRGRSEQYF,TGTGCCAGCAGCCCGTGGAGTAGCGGGAGAGGTCGAAGCGAGCAGTACTTC
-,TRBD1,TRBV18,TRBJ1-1,CASSPGQGNTEAFF,TGTGCCAGCTCACCGGGACAGGGAAACACTGAAGCTTTCTTT
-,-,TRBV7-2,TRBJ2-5,CASSISRQETQYF,TGTGCCAGCAGCATTAGTAGACAAGAGACCCAGTACTTC
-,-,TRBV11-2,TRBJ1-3,CASSSSTAGNTIYF,TGTGCCAGCAGCTCCTCTACCGCCGGAAACACCATATATTTT
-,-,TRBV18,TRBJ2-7,CASSPTQFRQQYF,TGTGCCAGCTCACCCACCCAGTTCCGTCAGCAGTACTTC
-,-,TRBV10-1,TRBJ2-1,CASSVGVGEQFF,TGCGCCAGCAGTGTCGGGGTGGGTGAGCAGTTCTTC
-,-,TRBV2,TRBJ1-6,CASIKTAINSPLHF,TGTGCCAGCATCAAGACAGCGATAAATTCACCCCTCCACTTT
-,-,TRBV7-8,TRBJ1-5,CASSLRGNSNQPQHF,TGTGCCAGCAGCTTAAGGGGAAATAGCAATCAGCCCCAGCATTTT
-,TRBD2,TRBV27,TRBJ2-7,CASSLLRERSYEQYF,TGTGCCAGCAGTTTATTGCGGGAGCGGTCCTACGAGCAGTACTTC
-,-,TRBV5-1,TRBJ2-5,CASSPTWTQYF,TGCGCCAGCAGCCCGACATGGACCCAGTACTTC
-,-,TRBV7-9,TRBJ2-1,CASSPQDSKQFF,TGTGCCAGCAGCCCCCAGGACAGTAAGCAGTTCTTC
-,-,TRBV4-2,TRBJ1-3,CASSLRPWTEPFSGGNTIYF,TGTGCCAGCAGCCTTAGGCCATGGACAGAGCCCTTCTCTGGTGGAAACACCATATATTTT
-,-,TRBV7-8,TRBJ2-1,CASSRLVANEQFF,TGTGCCAGCAGCCGCCTCGTAGCCAATGAGCAGTTCTTC
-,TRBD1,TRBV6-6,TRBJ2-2,CASRSRGPGELFF,TGTGCCAGCAGGAGCAGGGGGCCCGGGGAGCTGTTTTTT
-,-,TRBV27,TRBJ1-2,CASSLLPLYGYTF,TGTGCCAGCAGTTTACTCCCCCTCTATGGCTACACCTTC
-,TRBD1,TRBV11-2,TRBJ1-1,CASSLTYSGQWNTEAFF,TGTGCCAGCAGCTTAACTTACTCGGGACAGTGGAACACTGAAGCTTTCTTT
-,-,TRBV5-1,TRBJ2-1,CASSSTDYGNNEQFF,TGCGCCAGCAGCTCGACCGACTACGGAAACAATGAGCAGTTCTTC
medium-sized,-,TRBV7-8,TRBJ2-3,CASSLGVTSGTDTQYF,TGTGCCAGCAGCTTAGGTGTGACATCCGGAACAGATACGCAGTATTTT
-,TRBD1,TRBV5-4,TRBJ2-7,CASSLDRGRTYEQYF,TGTGCCAGCAGCCTAGACAGGGGAAGGACCTACGAGCAGTACTTC
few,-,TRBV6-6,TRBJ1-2,CASTINRVDGYTF,TGTGCCAGCACCATTAACAGGGTAGATGGCTACACCTTC
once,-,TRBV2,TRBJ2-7,CASTIDSYEQYF,TGTGCCAGCACCATAGACTCCTACGAGCAGTACTTC
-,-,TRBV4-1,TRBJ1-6,CASSKNPMNLAYNSPLHF,TGCGCCAGCAGCAAAAATCCTATGAACTTAGCCTATAATTCACCCCTCCACTTT
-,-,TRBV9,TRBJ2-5,CASSVGIGQETQYF,TGTGCCAGCAGCGTAGGTATCGGGCAAGAGACCCAGTACTTC
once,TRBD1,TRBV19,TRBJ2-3,CASSLGQGTTDTQYF,TGTGCCAGTAGTCTCGGACAGGGGACGACAGATACGCAGTATTTT
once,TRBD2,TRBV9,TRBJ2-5,CASSVALAGGPVVQETQYF,TGTGCCAGCAGCGTAGCACTAGCGGGGGGGCCGGTCGTCCAAGAGACCCAGTACTTC
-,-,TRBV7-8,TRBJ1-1,CASSLGTVYTEAFF,TGTGCCAGCAGCTTAGGGACAGTCTACACTGAAGCTTTCTTT
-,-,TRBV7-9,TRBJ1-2,CASSALGGWGYTF,TGTGCCAGCAGTGCCCTCGGCGGCTGGGGCTACACCTTC
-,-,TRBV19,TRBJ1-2,CASSTQGYKIYGYTF,TGTGCCAGTAGTACCCAGGGGTACAAAATCTATGGCTACACCTTC
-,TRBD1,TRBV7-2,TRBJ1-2,CASSPRTGNNYGYTF,TGTGCCAGCAGCCCACGGACAGGGAATAACTATGGCTACACCTTC
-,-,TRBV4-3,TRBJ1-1,CASSQVLVNTEAFF,TGCGCCAGCAGCCAAGTACTGGTGAACACTGAAGCTTTCTTT
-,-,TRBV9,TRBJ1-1,CASSVRAVNTEAFF,TGTGCCAGCAGCGTACGAGCGGTGAACACTGAAGCTTTCTTT
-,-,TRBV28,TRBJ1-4,CASSTGGGTNEKLFF,TGTGCCAGCAGCACCGGGGGGGGAACTAATGAAAAACTGTTTTTT
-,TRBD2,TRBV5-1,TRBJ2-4,CASSLEGPRGEKYF,TGCGCCAGCAGCTTGGAGGGACCGCGGGGGGAAAAGTACTTC
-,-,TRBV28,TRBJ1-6,CASSFRGNGNSPLHF,TGTGCCAGCAGCTTTCGGGGGAACGGTAATTCACCCCTCCACTTT
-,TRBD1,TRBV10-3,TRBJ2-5,CAISDRGTGEETQYF,TGTGCCATCAGTGATAGGGGGACAGGTGAAGAGACCCAGTACTTC
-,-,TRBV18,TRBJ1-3,CASAGDSGNTIYF,TGTGCCAGTGCCGGGGACTCTGGAAACACCATATATTTT
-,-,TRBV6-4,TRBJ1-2,CASSGGGHRSGYTF,TGTGCCAGCAGTGGCGGGGGGCATCGCAGTGGCTACACCTTC
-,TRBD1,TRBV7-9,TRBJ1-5,CASSSGQGSHQPQHF,TGTGCCAGCAGCTCGGGACAGGGGTCCCATCAGCCCCAGCATTTT
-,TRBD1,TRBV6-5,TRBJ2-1,CASIKTGGSYNEQFF,TGTGCCAGCATTAAAACAGGGGGCTCCTACAATGAGCAGTTCTTC
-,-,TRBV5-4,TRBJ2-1,CASGNEAWDKHNEQFF,TGTGCCAGCGGTAATGAAGCGTGGGACAAGCACAATGAGCAGTTCTTC